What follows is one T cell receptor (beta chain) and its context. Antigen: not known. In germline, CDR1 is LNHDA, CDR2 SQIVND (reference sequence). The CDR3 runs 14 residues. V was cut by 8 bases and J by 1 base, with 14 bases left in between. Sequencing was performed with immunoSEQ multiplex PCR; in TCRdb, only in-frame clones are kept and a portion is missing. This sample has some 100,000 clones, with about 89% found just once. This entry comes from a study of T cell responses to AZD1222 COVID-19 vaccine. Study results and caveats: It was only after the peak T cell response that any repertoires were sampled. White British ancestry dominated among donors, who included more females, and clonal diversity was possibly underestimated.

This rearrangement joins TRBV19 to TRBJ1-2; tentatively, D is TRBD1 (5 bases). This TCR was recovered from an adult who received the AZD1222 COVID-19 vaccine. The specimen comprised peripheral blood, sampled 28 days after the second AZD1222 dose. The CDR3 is CASHRQNGNYGYTF. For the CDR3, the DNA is TGTGCCAGTCATCGACAGAACGGTAACTATGGCTACACCTTC.